One and the same sample provided the 7 T cell receptor beta chains below, sequenced in a study of blood T cell repertoires in COVID-19. Generated by immunoSEQ multiplex PCR, the TCRdb table keeps only in-frame clones and is missing some. The table shows about 290,000 clones, with about nine tenths occurring only once. The specimen sequenced was peripheral blood. The source is a woman in her twenties or thirties with COVID-19, enrolled during active disease.

This clone was observed a single time. The rearrangement uses TRBV19 and TRBJ1-2; 10 bases agree with TRBD1. Unmatched junction bases numbered 2, after V lost 3 bases and J lost 7 bases. CDR1 and CDR2 from the germline V gene are LNHDA and SQIVND (reference sequence). The CDR3 has 13 residues. The chain's CDR3 is CASSMGQGFGYTF. CDR3 bases: TGTGCCAGTAGTATGGGACAGGGGTTTGGCTACACCTTC.

This sequence joins TRBV30 and TRBJ1-1; TRBD1 agrees at 7 bases. CDR3 length equals 15 residues. Germline-derived CDR1 and CDR2 are GTSNPN and SVGIG (reference sequence). J was trimmed by 6 bases and V by 0 bases; bases with no gene match: 10. The CDR3 bases are TGTGCCTGGAGTGTAGACAGGGATGAACACTCTGAAGCTTTCTTT. Residues: CAWSVDRDEHSEAFF.

Regarding this clone: Additional DNA sequences in this sample encode the identical CDR3. The chain uses TRBV5-1 and TRBJ2-3; perhaps TRBD1 as D (7 bases). Germline lookup yields CDR1 SGHRS and CDR2 YFSETQ. With 0 bases removed from V and 5 bases from J, the gap between germline ends came to 10 bases. The CDR3 length is 14 residues. The CDR3 region has the DNA TGCGCCAGCAGCTTGGGACAGGGAGGAGATACGCAGTATTTT. The encoded protein is CASSLGQGGDTQYF.

This clone showed up just once. The chain uses TRBV19 and TRBJ1-5; 8 bases align to TRBD1. V dropped 7 bases and J dropped 5; count of bases not matched to a gene: 7. This CDR3 comprises 14 residues. From germline, CDR1 is LNHDA and CDR2 SQIVND (reference sequence). CDR3 sequence: CASTMTGAYQPQHF. As DNA, the CDR3 is TGTGCCAGTACCATGACAGGGGCGTATCAGCCCCAGCATTTT.

The J gene is TRBJ1-2, the V gene TRBV11-2; TRBD1 agrees at 8 bases. The V gene's germline CDR1 is SGHAT and CDR2 FQNNGV. CDR3 length: 16 residues. With 3 bases clipped from V and 4 bases from J, the junction kept 10 bases outside the gene matches. CDR3 protein: CASSFGTGPISYGYTF. For the CDR3, the DNA is TGTGCCAGCAGCTTCGGGACAGGCCCAATAAGCTATGGCTACACCTTC.

The CDR3 loop is CASSSTGDPPYEQYF. The CDR3 DNA follows: TGTGCCAGCAGCTCAACAGGGGACCCTCCCTACGAGCAGTACTTC. V gene TRBV7-6 combines with J gene TRBJ2-7, with 7 bases that match TRBD1. The CDR3 loop spans 15 amino acids. V was clipped by 4 bases and J by 2 bases; unmatched bases: 8. CDR1 SGHVS and CDR2 FNYEAQ come from the germline V gene. The full variable domain, rest sourced from reference TRBV7-6 and TRBJ2-7, is GAGVSQSPRYKVTKRGQDVALRCDPISGHVSLYWYRQALGQGPEFLTYFNYEAQQDKSGLPNDRFSAERPEGSISTLTIQRTEQRDSAMYRCASSSTGDPPYEQYFGPGTRLTVT.

This clone appeared a single time. The J gene is TRBJ1-2, the V gene TRBV9; 9 bases fit TRBD1. The CDR3 has 16 residues. The V segment lost 0 bases and the J segment 7 bases; nucleotides outside the gene matches: 10. Germline CDR1 reads SGDLS; CDR2 reads YYNGEE. Written as DNA, the CDR3 is TGTGCCAGCAGCGTAGAGGATCCGGACAGGGGAGTTGGCTACACCTTC. Translating it yields CASSVEDPDRGVGYTF.